A single sample gave rise to the 23 T cell receptor beta chains below, sequenced in a study of T-cell memory formation after mild COVID-19. Using its own MiXCR run on the 5' RACE reads, TCRdb lists one record per CDR3 protein. The table has approximately 290,000 distinct CDR3 sequences, about a sixth seen once. The specimen was PBMCs or a T cell subset sorted from them (not recorded which). The receptors here all came from a man younger than 35 who had mild COVID-19 (a few samples of this study predate the infection). Cell type and time point are not known.

This clonotype was counted ten times or more. The J gene is TRBJ2-6, the V gene TRBV29-1; D unresolved. CDR3 length: 14 amino acids. CDR1 is SQVTM and CDR2 is ANQGSEA in the germline V gene. Trimming took off 1 base at V and 4 bases at J, with 8 bases between the two ends. CDR3 in amino acids: CSVEVQNGANVLTF. The CDR3 nucleotides are TGCAGCGTTGAAGTCCAGAACGGGGCCAACGTCCTGACTTTC.

This clonotype showed up many times. This rearrangement joins TRBV18 to TRBJ1-6; tentative D call: TRBD1 (5 bases). Trimming pared 4 bases from V and 7 bases from J, leaving 17 bases between. The CDR3 runs to 16 residues. The V gene's germline CDR1 is KGHSH and CDR2 LQKENI. The CDR3 bases are TGTGCCAGCTCACTACGCCTGGAGGGGTGGAATTCACCCCTCCACTTT. Translation: CASSLRLEGWNSPLHF.

The chain recombines TRBV18 with TRBJ1-1; a possible D gene is TRBD1 (5 bases). The CDR3 sequence is 13 residues long. Trimming took off 5 bases at V and 6 bases at J, with 13 bases between the two ends. Per the germline V gene, CDR1 is KGHSH and CDR2 is LQKENI. CDR3 amino acids: CASSGRGRAEAFF. The CDR3 DNA reads TGTGCCAGCTCAGGTAGGGGAAGGGCTGAAGCTTTCTTT.

The chain has TRBV5-5 and TRBJ2-1; D is uncertain. The V end lost 0 bases, the J end lost 11 bases, and 12 bases lay between the germline ends. CDR1 is SGHKS and CDR2 is YYEKEE in the germline V gene (reference sequence). The CDR3 has 13 residues. In DNA form, the CDR3 reads TGTGCCAGCAGCTTGGGGGTTCAGAGTCAGCAGTTCTTC. This translates into CASSLGVQSQQFF.

The rearrangement uses TRBV12-3 or TRBV12-4 and TRBJ1-2; weak D call: TRBD1 (5 bases). V was shortened by 6 bases and J by 4 bases, with 12 bases between the two germline ends. The CDR3 totals 13 residues. The CDR3 sequence is CASSRQTSYGYTF. The CDR3 DNA sequence: TGTGCCAGCAGCAGACAGACTTCCTATGGCTACACCTTC.

The chain combines TRBV4-1 with TRBJ1-3; the D is unclear. This CDR3 contains 18 residues. Germline V gene data show CDR1 as MGHRA and CDR2 as YSYEKL. V gave up 0 bases and J gave up 0 bases, with 15 bases separating them. The CDR3 nucleotides read TGCGCCAGCAGCCAAGATCGCCTAGTGACCAACTCTGGAAACACCATATATTTT. The encoded protein is CASSQDRLVTNSGNTIYF.

This clonotype has just a few counts. The chain links TRBV4-1 to TRBJ2-5; no reliable D call. Looked up from germline, CDR1 is MGHRA and CDR2 is YSYEKL. The V and J ends lost 1 base and 3 bases respectively, with 6 bases between them. The CDR3 is 13 residues long. The CDR3 spells CASSQALKETQYF. The CDR3 nucleotides are TGCGCCAGCAGCCAAGCGTTGAAAGAGACCCAGTACTTC.

This chain connects TRBV7-9 to TRBJ1-4, with D tentatively TRBD1 (5 bases). The germline CDR1 and CDR2 sequences are SEHNR and FQNEAQ (reference sequence). The CDR3 has 14 amino acids. V was trimmed by 0 bases and J by 8 bases, leaving 10 bases between them. CDR3 amino acids: CASSLAGPKEKLFF. In DNA, the CDR3 is TGTGCCAGCAGCTTAGCGGGACCCAAGGAAAAACTGTTTTTT.

This clonotype has only a few counts. The chain employs TRBV20-1 and TRBJ2-7; D is perhaps TRBD1 (5 bases). Germline CDR1 reads DFQATT; CDR2 reads SNEGSKA (reference sequence). The CDR3 is made up of 12 amino acids. Between the trimmed V and J ends, which lost 3 bases and 5 bases, there was a span of 11 bases. CDR3 in DNA: TGCAGTGCTAGGAAAGGGGATAACGAGCAGTACGTC. This gives the protein CSARKGDNEQYV.

The chain links TRBV12-3 or TRBV12-4 to TRBJ2-1; 14 bases line up with TRBD2. V lost 6 bases and J lost 15; bases outside the gene matches: 7. This CDR3 comprises 13 residues. The CDR3 sequence: CASSRLAGGPRFF. In nucleotides, the CDR3 is TGTGCCAGCAGCAGACTAGCGGGGGGGCCCCGGTTCTTC.

This clonotype has ten or more counts. The chain links TRBV12-3 or TRBV12-4 to TRBJ1-5; D is unclear. The CDR3 totals 12 residues. Trimming left V 7 bases short and J 5 bases short, with 9 bases between. The CDR3: CASTREDQPQHF. The CDR3 bases are TGTGCCAGCACTCGGGAAGATCAGCCCCAGCATTTT.

This chain joins TRBV6-5 and TRBJ1-6, with D hard to call. Trimming took off 2 bases at V and 10 bases at J, with 21 bases between the two ends. The germline gives CDR1 MNHEY, CDR2 SVGAGI. The CDR3 spans 17 residues. CDR3 region: CASSYRPATYSISPLHF. The CDR3 DNA follows: TGTGCCAGCAGTTACCGCCCAGCGACTTACTCGATCTCACCCCTCCACTTT.

This clonotype was counted many times. The chain uses TRBV27 and TRBJ1-6; D may be TRBD1 (6 bases). CDR1 MNHEY and CDR2 SMNVEV come from the germline V gene (reference sequence). The CDR3 is 13 amino acids. Trimming removed 6 bases at V and 8 bases at J, with 11 bases between. The chain's CDR3 is CASSGQLDSPLHF. In DNA, the CDR3 is TGTGCCAGCAGCGGACAGTTGGATTCACCCCTCCACTTT.

This clonotype has only a few counts. The chain recombines TRBV21-1 with TRBJ1-3; the table's D call, TRBD1, was not checked against the DNA. TRBV21-1 is given as a pseudogene. CDR3 length: 14 amino acids. CDR3 sequence reads: CASSYRASGNTIYF. DNA of the CDR3: TGTGCCAGCAGCTACAGGGCCTCTGGAAACACCATATATTTT.

The chain joins TRBV6-6 to TRBJ1-2; tentative D call: TRBD1 (6 bases). CDR1 is MNHNY and CDR2 is SVGAGI in the germline V gene (reference sequence). V was trimmed by 2 bases and J by 2 bases, leaving 12 bases between them. The CDR3 sequence is 15 residues long. The CDR3 loop is CASSYGGDTNYGYTF. The CDR3 DNA reads TGTGCCAGCAGTTACGGGGGCGACACCAACTATGGCTACACCTTC.

The rearrangement joins TRBV6-2 or TRBV6-3 to TRBJ1-2, with a possible D match to TRBD1 (6 bases). CDR1 MNHEY and CDR2 SVGEGT come from the germline V gene. V gave up 0 bases and J gave up 4 bases, with 18 bases separating them. This CDR3 has 17 residues. The CDR3, as DNA: TGTGCCAGCAGTTACTCCCCTTTACGACAGGACCGCTATGGCTACACCTTC. Translating gives CASSYSPLRQDRYGYTF.

In its sample, this clonotype was seen a few times. The chain joins TRBV7-9 to TRBJ1-1, with a weak D call TRBD1 (6 bases). Germline CDR1 and CDR2: SEHNR and FQNEAQ (reference sequence). Trimming stripped 5 bases from V and 1 base from J, with 11 bases between. CDR3 length equals 14 residues. The CDR3 here is CASSIQGANTEAFF. Here the CDR3 DNA reads TGTGCCAGCAGCATACAGGGTGCGAACACTGAAGCTTTCTTT.

This clonotype was seen repeatedly, ten times or more. The rearrangement links TRBV7-2 to TRBJ1-1; TRBD1 is a possible D gene (5 bases). The CDR3 loop spans 15 amino acids. Germline CDR1 SGHTA, CDR2 FQGNSA. V was pared by 5 bases and J by 3 bases, with 16 bases between. Here the CDR3 DNA reads TGTGCCAGCAGCGAGAGCAGGGTGTCGTACACTGAAGCTTTCTTT. Protein sequence: CASSESRVSYTEAFF.

Many counts were recorded for this clonotype. V usage is TRBV15 and J usage is TRBJ2-1; D not certain. CDR1 LNHNV and CDR2 YYDKDF come from the germline V gene (reference sequence). This CDR3 is 12 amino acids long. V lost 0 bases and J 8 bases, leaving 5 bases between the germline ends. This CDR3 is CATSRDRDEQFF. CDR3 DNA: TGTGCCACCAGCAGAGATCGGGATGAGCAGTTCTTC.

This clonotype has just one count. V and J are TRBV4-2 and TRBJ2-7; the D gene is possibly TRBD1 (6 bases). V was clipped by 7 bases and J by 4 bases, with 20 bases between them. From germline, CDR1 is LGHNA and CDR2 YNFKEQ. This CDR3 is built from 15 residues. CDR3 DNA sequence: TGTGCCAGCACCCACCGGGACACGGGGATGTACGAGCAGTACTTC. It yields the protein CASTHRDTGMYEQYF.

About this clonotype: No DNA is shown, since the ends of the CDR3 on it are uncertain; the CDR3 is the one TCRdb lists. The chain combines TRBV6-5 with TRBJ2-3. CDR1 and CDR2 from the germline V gene are MNHEY and SVGAGI. With termini counted, the CDR3 has 14 amino acids. The CDR3: CASSSSGYTDTQYF.

This clonotype has a handful of counts. V gene TRBV7-9 combines with J gene TRBJ1-2; D remains ambiguous. Germline CDR1 SEHNR, CDR2 FQNEAQ (reference sequence). This CDR3 is built from 15 residues. The V end lost 6 bases, the J end lost 2 bases, and 16 bases lay between the germline ends. For the CDR3, the DNA is TGTGCCAGCAGTCACGTCAATTGGTTGAACTATGGCTACACCTTC. It translates to CASSHVNWLNYGYTF.

This clonotype has just a few counts. The chain is built from TRBV23-1 and TRBJ1-5; the D gene is possibly TRBD1 (6 bases). TRBV23-1 is an ORF for which the function is uncertain. CDR3 length equals 15 residues. V lost 0 bases and J lost 4, with 10 bases in between. The CDR3 is CASSQSEGGNQPQHF. The CDR3 bases are TGCGCCAGCAGTCAATCCGAGGGGGGAAATCAGCCCCAGCATTTT.